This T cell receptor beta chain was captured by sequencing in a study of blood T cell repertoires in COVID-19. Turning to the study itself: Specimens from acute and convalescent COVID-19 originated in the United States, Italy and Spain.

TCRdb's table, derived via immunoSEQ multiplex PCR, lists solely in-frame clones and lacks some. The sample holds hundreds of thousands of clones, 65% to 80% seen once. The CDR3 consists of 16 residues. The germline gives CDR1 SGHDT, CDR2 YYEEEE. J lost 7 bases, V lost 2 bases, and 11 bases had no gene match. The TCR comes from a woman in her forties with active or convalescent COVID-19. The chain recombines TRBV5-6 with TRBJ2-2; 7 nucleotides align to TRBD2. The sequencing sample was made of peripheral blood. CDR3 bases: TGTGCCAGCAGCTTAGAAGCGGGGCCCCGGGGCGGGGAGCTGTTTTTT. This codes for CASSLEAGPRGGELFF. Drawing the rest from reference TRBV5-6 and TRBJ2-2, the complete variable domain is DAGVTQSPTHLIKTRGQQVTLRCSPKSGHDTVSWYQQALGQGPQFIFQYYEEEERQRGNFPDRFSGHQFPNYSSELNVNALLLGDSALYLCASSLEAGPRGGELFFGEGSRLTVL.